This T cell receptor beta chain derives from a study of T cells in tuberculosis. Study findings and constraints: The TCR-beta difference was not significant; alpha differences partly reflected length. GMM-specific TCRs were nearer to active tuberculosis alpha repertoires, suggesting expansion. Using the GMM-specific repertoire gave around 90% accuracy versus about 64% with motifs.

At study entry, adolescents had tuberculin skin tests and IGRA screening. The repertoire was sequenced with immunoSEQ multiplex PCR; TCRdb's copy has only in-frame clones and lacks some. The data show about 30,000 clones, 90% seen once. Trimming took off 5 bases at V and 2 bases at J, with 13 bases between the two ends. CDR1 is SGHTA, CDR2 FQGNSA, per germline. The CDR3 length is 14 residues. As regards this clone: The antigen is undetermined.

This sequence joins TRBV7-2 and TRBJ2-7; maybe TRBD1 (6 bases). This TCR was sampled from a donor between 10 and 35 years old with latent tuberculosis or without tuberculosis infection. The sequenced sample was PBMCs. Here the CDR3 reads CASSPGAVTYEQYF. The CDR3 bases are TGTGCCAGCAGCCCAGGGGCGGTTACCTACGAGCAGTACTTC.